This TCR beta chain was obtained from a study of blood T cell repertoires in COVID-19. Background on the study: Sites in the United States, Italy and Spain provided acute and convalescent COVID-19 samples. PBMCs, B-cell-depleted T cells, or T cells provided the cDNA or gDNA that made up the material.

How the authors handled the data: Amplification of reference gene primers was used by the study to estimate nucleated cell counts. Here immunoSEQ multiplex PCR was the method, and the copy in TCRdb shows in-frame clones only, minus some. Clone size and V and J calls were adopted from that table, with D and trimming inferred from the DNA. The sample yields about 220,000 clones, 65% to 85% seen once. This CDR3 spans 12 amino acids. V lost 3 bases to trimming and J lost 8 bases, with 13 bases between them. Germline V gives CDR1 DFQATT, CDR2 SNEGSKA (reference sequence). The TCR sequence derives from a woman between 55 and 75 years old with acute or convalescent COVID-19. Sequencing input: peripheral blood. The genes are TRBV20-1 and TRBJ1-2; D is uncertain. In DNA form, the CDR3 reads TGCAGTGCTAGTTTACCCCGGAGAGGCTACACCTTC. It specifies CSASLPRRGYTF.